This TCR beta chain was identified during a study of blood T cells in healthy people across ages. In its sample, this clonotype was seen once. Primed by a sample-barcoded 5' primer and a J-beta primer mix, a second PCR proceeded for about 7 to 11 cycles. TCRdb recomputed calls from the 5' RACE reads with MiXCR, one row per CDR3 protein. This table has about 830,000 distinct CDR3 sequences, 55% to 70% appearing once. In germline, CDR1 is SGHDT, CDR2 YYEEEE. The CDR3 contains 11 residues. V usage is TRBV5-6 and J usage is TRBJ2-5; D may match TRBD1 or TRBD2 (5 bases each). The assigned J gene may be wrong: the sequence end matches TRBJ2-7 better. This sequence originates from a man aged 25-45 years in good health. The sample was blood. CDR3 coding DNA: TGTGCCAGCAGCAAGAGGGGCGAGCAGTACTTC. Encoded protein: CASSKRGEQYF.